The clone carrying this T cell receptor (beta chain) was seen many times. What it binds is unknown. Germline trimming cut 5 bases from V and 5 bases from J; bases unmatched to any gene: 6. The CDR3 is made up of 14 amino acids. Germline-derived CDR1 and CDR2 are SEHNR and FQNEAQ (reference sequence). This sample stems from a study of T cells in Graves' hyperthyroidism and ophthalmopathy. Study observations and caveats: Ophthalmopathy cases were set apart from stable hyperthyroidism by a 13 V-J model.

Amplified TCR beta CDR3 regions came from RNA transcripts. The HTBI primer set was used in a first-round RT-PCR of the TCR CDR3. MiXCR, applied by TCRdb to the multiplex PCR reads, yields one record per CDR3 protein. The sample consists of roughly 570,000 distinct CDR3 sequences, around 45% of them appearing once. The genes are TRBV7-9 and TRBJ2-7, with 10 bases aligning to TRBD2. Sequencing was carried out using peripheral blood or thyroid tissue (not recorded which). The receptor comes from a woman younger than 30 with Graves' hyperthyroidism. CDR3 loop: CASSLSGRKHEQYF. The CDR3 nucleotides are TGTGCCAGCAGCCTTAGCGGGAGGAAGCACGAGCAGTACTTC.